This T cell receptor (beta chain) is drawn from a study of blood T cell repertoires in COVID-19 (TCRdb year 2020). For context, the study as a whole: Collaborator samples came from the United States, Italy and Spain and covered acute and convalescent phases of COVID-19. The repertoires were released in a freely available public database intended as a resource for research on the immune response to SARS-CoV-2. Where HLA class I and class II types were available, the types were taken from metadata supplied by the sample provider, not from assay-based typing. Sample metadata almost always included a de-identified subject ID, COVID-19 status, age in years and sex. The prospective study material was composed of cDNA or gDNA derived from T cells, B-cell-depleted T cells, or PBMCs. Samples were obtained from the ongoing ImmuneRACE study (first 160 participants) and from about 1,300 subjects provided by 6 global collaborators. Deeply sampled blood TCRbeta repertoires from subjects exposed to, actively infected with, or recovered from COVID-19 were included in the dataset.

Of note for this clone: Its antigen is still unknown. No base quality information exists; no much larger clone differs at one position.

The CDR3 starts with the cysteine, ends with the phenylalanine, and has 18 residues. CDR3 DNA only is kept here, 54 bases in frame from base 1. The germline V gene encodes CDR1 SGHTA and CDR2 FQGNSA. Trimming accounts for 5 bases at V and 5 bases at J, while the number of junction bases matched to no gene is 16. What the study reported, not specific to this receptor: The amount of clinical and demographic metadata varied by source and participant and was provided uncurated.

TCRbeta CDR3 regions were amplified from genomic DNA by means of the immunoSEQ Assay, a bias-controlled multiplex PCR. In the authors' own workflow: The number of nucleated cells in each sample was estimated from the amplification of reference gene primers within the assay. Sequence reads were collapsed and filtered to measure the absolute abundance of every unique TCRbeta CDR3 rearrangement. Productive Simpson clonality was computed per sample as the square root of Simpson's diversity index over productive rearrangements. What TCRdb holds here is the immuneACCESS table cut down to in-frame rearrangements. Part of the clones is not present; checked against another copy, under half of the missing clones reflect an unresolved V gene, and the others are unexplained. The D gene and trimming were derived from the DNA, and the V and J assignments and clone size from that table. The sample has 120,000 or so clones on record, roughly four fifths of them singletons. The top ten clones comprise about 17% of the sample.

One collaborating source in Seattle enrolled patients during active infection and followed them longitudinally through the course of disease. Collaborating institutions collected whole blood in K2EDTA tubes following their own protocols. For TCRbeta analysis, collaborators shipped samples in one of three forms: frozen whole blood, isolated PBMCs, or DNA extracted from either of those sample types. Sequencing was carried out using peripheral blood. The chain is encoded by TRBV7-2 joined to TRBJ1-1; the central 11 bases match TRBD1. This sequence originates from a young man with COVID-19, enrolled during active disease. The sequenced DNA is TGTGCCAGCAGCCAAGGACAGGGGGCGCGAGGGGTGGGGACTGAAGCTTTCTTT. Translated, this is CASSQGQGARGVGTEAFF.